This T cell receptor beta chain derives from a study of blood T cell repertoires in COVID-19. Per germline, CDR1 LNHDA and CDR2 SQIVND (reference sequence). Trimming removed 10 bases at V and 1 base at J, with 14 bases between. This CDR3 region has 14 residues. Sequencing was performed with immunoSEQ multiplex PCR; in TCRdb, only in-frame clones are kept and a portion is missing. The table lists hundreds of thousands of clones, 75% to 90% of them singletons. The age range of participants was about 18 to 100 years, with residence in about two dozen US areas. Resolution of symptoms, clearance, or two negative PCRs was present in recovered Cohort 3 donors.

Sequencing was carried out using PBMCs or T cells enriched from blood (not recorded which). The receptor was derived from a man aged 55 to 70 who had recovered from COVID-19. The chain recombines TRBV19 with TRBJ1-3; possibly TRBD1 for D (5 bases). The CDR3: CATARGRSGNTIYF. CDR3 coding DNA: TGTGCCACCGCGCGGGGCAGATCTGGAAACACCATATATTTT.